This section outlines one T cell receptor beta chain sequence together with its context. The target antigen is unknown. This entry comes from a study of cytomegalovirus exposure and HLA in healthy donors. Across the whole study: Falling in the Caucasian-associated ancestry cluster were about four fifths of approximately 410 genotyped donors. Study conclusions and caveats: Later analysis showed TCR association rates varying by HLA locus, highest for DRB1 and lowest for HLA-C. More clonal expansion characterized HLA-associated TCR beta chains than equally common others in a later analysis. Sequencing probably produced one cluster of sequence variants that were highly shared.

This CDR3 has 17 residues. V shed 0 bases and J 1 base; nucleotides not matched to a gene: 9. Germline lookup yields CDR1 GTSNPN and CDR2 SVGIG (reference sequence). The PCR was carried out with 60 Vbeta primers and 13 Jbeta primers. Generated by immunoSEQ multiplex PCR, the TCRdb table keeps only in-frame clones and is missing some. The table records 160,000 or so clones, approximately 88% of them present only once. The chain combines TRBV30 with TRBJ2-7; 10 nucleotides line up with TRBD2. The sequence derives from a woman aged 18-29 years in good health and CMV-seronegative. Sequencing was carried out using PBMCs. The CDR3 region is CAWSVSWTSGFSYEQYF. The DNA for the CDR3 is TGTGCCTGGAGTGTATCATGGACTAGCGGCTTTTCCTACGAGCAGTACTTC.